This is a list of T cell receptor beta chains from one sample in a study of tumor-infiltrating lymphocytes in primary liver carcinoma. TCRdb fed the multiplex PCR reads into MiXCR, producing one record per CDR3 protein. The sample has 250,000 to 350,000 distinct CDR3 sequences, about 50% seen once; the top ten hold 17%. What was sequenced was peripheral blood. These receptors were collected from a woman younger than 45 with primary liver carcinoma and hepatitis B virus infection. Both conserved end residues are part of each CDR3. The D gene is left open where the match is weak. Clone size appears in some rows only: once, few, many, or a class for an expanded clone.

d_gene	v_gene	abundance	j_gene	CDR3nt	CDR3aa
TRBD1	TRBV12-3/TRBV12-4	NA	TRBJ1-6	TGTGCCAACACTCCCTTATCACAGGGGGGGAATTCACCCCTCCACTTT	CANTPLSQGGNSPLHF
TRBD1	TRBV4-1	NA	TRBJ2-7	TGCACCAGCAGCCAAGAGATAGGGACAGCCTTTTTTGGGGGAATCGACGAGCAGTACTTC	CTSSQEIGTAFFGGIDEQYF
NA	TRBV11-3	NA	TRBJ2-3	TGTGCCAGCAGCTTAAGACCCAGGACGGTCGACCCGTATTTT	CASSLRPRTVDPYF
NA	TRBV6-2/TRBV6-3	NA	TRBJ2-1	TGTGCCAGCGGGGACACCTCCTACAATGAGCAGTTCTTC	CASGDTSYNEQFF
NA	TRBV12-3/TRBV12-4	once	TRBJ1-6	TGTACCAGCAGTTTGGCAGGCTCGGCACCCCTCCACTTT	CTSSLAGSAPLHF
NA	TRBV6-1	NA	TRBJ1-2	TGTGCCAGCAGCGGGGACGGGATCTATGGCTACACCTTC	CASSGDGIYGYTF
NA	TRBV11-3	many	TRBJ2-7	TGTGCCAGCAGCTTAGAGGGGAGGAGAGGCCTCGAGCAGTACTTC	CASSLEGRRGLEQYF
TRBD2	TRBV12-3/TRBV12-4	NA	TRBJ2-1	TGTGCCAGCAGCTCACTAGCGGCCAGCTCCTACAATGAGCAGCTCTTC	CASSSLAASSYNEQLF
NA	TRBV6-1	many	TRBJ1-4	TGTGCCAGCAAGAGAAGCGACACGGGAGGACTTCTGTTT	CASKRSDTGGLLF
NA	TRBV13	NA	TRBJ2-5	TGTGCCAGCAGCTTATCAGGGAGTAAGACCCAGTACTTC	CASSLSGSKTQYF
TRBD2	TRBV12-3/TRBV12-4	NA	TRBJ2-1	TGTGCCAGCAGTTTAGAGGAAATAGCGGGGAGCAATGAGCATTTCTTC	CASSLEEIAGSNEHFF
NA	TRBV7-9	NA	TRBJ2-4	TGTGCCAGCAGCTTAGTAAGTCGAGTCAAAAACATTCAGTACTTC	CASSLVSRVKNIQYF
NA	TRBV12-3/TRBV12-4	many	TRBJ1-5	TGTGCCAGCAGTTTGGGTAGTAGCAATCAGCCCCAGCATTTT	CASSLGSSNQPQHF
NA	TRBV6-1	NA	TRBJ2-2	TGTGCCAGCAGGCTCAGGGGAGCCGGGGAGCTGTTTTTT	CASRLRGAGELFF
TRBD1	TRBV6-5	many	TRBJ1-5	TGTGCCAGCAGTCTGGACAGGGGGAAGCCCCAGCATTTT	CASSLDRGKPQHF
TRBD2	TRBV30	NA	TRBJ2-1	TGTGCCTGGAGAGGACTAGCGGGAAATGAGCAGTTCTTC	CAWRGLAGNEQFF
TRBD1	TRBV5-1	once	TRBJ2-3	TGCGCCAGCAACCTGCTGGGGACAGATACGCAGTGTTTT	CASNLLGTDTQCF
NA	TRBV5-4	NA	TRBJ2-2	TGTGCCAGCAGCTTGGCCAGCAGCAACACCGGGGAGCTGTTTTTT	CASSLASSNTGELFF
TRBD1	TRBV6-5	many	TRBJ2-7	TGTGCCAGCAGTTACCGGGACAGTACCTACGAGCAGTACTTC	CASSYRDSTYEQYF
NA	TRBV11-2	NA	TRBJ2-3	TGTGCCAGAACCTCAGAGCGGGATACGCAGTATTTT	CARTSERDTQYF
NA	TRBV6-2/TRBV6-3	few	TRBJ2-7	TGTGCCAGCACCCACAGGCAACTCTACGAGCAGTACTTC	CASTHRQLYEQYF
TRBD2	TRBV28	few	TRBJ2-4	TGTGCCAGCAGCTCGTCGGCTAGCGGGGTAGCCAAAAACATTCAGTACTTC	CASSSSASGVAKNIQYF
NA	TRBV6-5	many	TRBJ2-5	TGTGCCAGCAGAGGACTCAATCCAGGGGAGACCCAGTACTTC	CASRGLNPGETQYF
TRBD2	TRBV12-3/TRBV12-4	many	TRBJ2-1	TGTGCCAGCAGTCCACCGGGACTAGCATCCTACAATGAGCAGTTCTTC	CASSPPGLASYNEQFF
NA	TRBV12-3/TRBV12-4	NA	TRBJ2-7	TGTGCCAGCAGGGCCCGGGATCTTGGCTACGAGCAGTACTTC	CASRARDLGYEQYF
TRBD1	TRBV4-1	once	TRBJ1-2	TGCGCAAGCAACGCCCACCGGGACAGTAACTTTGGCTACACCTTC	CASNAHRDSNFGYTF
NA	TRBV29-1	many	TRBJ1-1	TGCAGCGTCGACACCTTCAGGGGCCCCAACACTGAAGCTTTCTTT	CSVDTFRGPNTEAFF
NA	TRBV6-1	few	TRBJ1-4	TGTGCCAGCAGCCTGGACAAAGAAAAACTGTTTTTT	CASSLDKEKLFF
NA	TRBV19	NA	TRBJ2-7	TGTGCCAGCAGTTCGGGCGGGACTGCCTTTTACGAGCAGTACTTC	CASSSGGTAFYEQYF
NA	TRBV12-3/TRBV12-4	NA	TRBJ1-1	TGTGCCAGCATCCCCGGGACGGTGAACACTGAAGCTTTCTTT	CASIPGTVNTEAFF
TRBD1	TRBV12-3/TRBV12-4	NA	TRBJ2-1	TGTGCCGGCAGGCCACAGGGGAACAATGAGCAGTTCTTC	CAGRPQGNNEQFF
NA	TRBV10-2	few	TRBJ2-5	TGCGCCAGCAGTGAGTGGGGCAAGTTGGTGGAGACCCAGTACTTC	CASSEWGKLVETQYF
NA	TRBV5-6	NA	TRBJ1-6	TGTGCCAGCAGCCGGCGTGAGGGCTCACCCCTCCACTTT	CASSRREGSPLHF
NA	TRBV11-2	NA	TRBJ1-1	TGTGCCAGCAGCTTAGATAACGTAATAGGGGCACAAGCTTTCTTT	CASSLDNVIGAQAFF
NA	TRBV11-3	once	TRBJ2-1	TGTGCCAGCAGCCTAAGGGGGTCGGGCGGCAATGAGCAGTCCTTC	CASSLRGSGGNEQSF
NA	TRBV5-1	NA	TRBJ2-5	TGCGCCAGCAGTTCGGGACCCACGGGCCCTGAGGGGGAGACCCAGTACTTC	CASSSGPTGPEGETQYF
NA	TRBV12-3/TRBV12-4	NA	TRBJ2-2	TGTGCCAGCAGTATGGAGGGGGGGGCCGGGGAGCCGTTTTTT	CASSMEGGAGEPFF
NA	TRBV5-5	few	TRBJ2-5	TGTGCCAGCAGCCCTTACCCCAAGGGGAGGAGGGGAGAGACCCAGTACTTC	CASSPYPKGRRGETQYF
TRBD2	TRBV6-1	few	TRBJ2-3	TGTGCCAGCACCCGGGACTACCCCACAGATACGCAGTATTTT	CASTRDYPTDTQYF
NA	TRBV6-5	NA	TRBJ2-5	TGTGCCAGCAGTTACTCTAGGCAGGAGACCCACTACTTC	CASSYSRQETHYF
TRBD1	TRBV11-3	NA	TRBJ2-5	TGTGCCAGCAACACAAGGGGGACAGTCCAAGAGACCCAGTACTTC	CASNTRGTVQETQYF
NA	TRBV4-1	few	TRBJ1-2	TGCGCCAGCAGCCAAGATTTTCCAGAAAACTATGGCTACACCTTC	CASSQDFPENYGYTF